Below are 10 T cell receptor beta chains sequenced from a single sample in a study of regulatory T cells in long-lasting Graves disease. Time point reported: newly diagnosed GD, antithyroid drugs for less than 3 months. PBMCs provided the RNA from which the TCR library was made. iRepertoire HTBI primers and Arm-PCR of CDR3 regions built TCR beta libraries. TCRdb used MiXCR to reprocess the multiplex PCR reads, holding one entry per CDR3 protein. This table has over 500,000 distinct CDR3 sequences, roughly 16% appearing once. In addition, the sample was reused for a study of T cells in Graves' hyperthyroidism and ophthalmopathy.

Sequenced material: peripheral blood mononuclear cells (PBMCs), taken at new diagnosis, from a patient treated with antithyroid drugs. The receptors were sampled from a man younger than 35 with Graves disease.

The CDR3 coding sequence is TGTGCCAGCGTCCGGGACAGCCACTACAATGAGCAGTTCTTC. Amino acids: CASVRDSHYNEQFF. The chain recombines TRBV6-1 with TRBJ2-1; 7 bases align to TRBD1. CDR1 is MNHNS, CDR2 SASEGT, per germline. Unmatched junction bases numbered 7, after V lost 8 bases and J lost 3 bases. The CDR3 runs to 14 residues.

This clonotype has more than one count but fewer than ten. V and J are TRBV12-3 or TRBV12-4 and TRBJ2-2; D remains unclear. Trimming removed 5 bases at V and 8 bases at J, with 12 bases between. This CDR3 has 13 amino acids. CDR3 in amino acids: CASSLDLTGELFF. CDR3 nucleotide sequence: TGTGCCAGCAGTCTAGACTTAACTGGGGAGCTGTTTTTT.

In this sample, this clonotype turned up many times. The V gene is TRBV30, the J gene TRBJ2-7, with 8 bases identical to TRBD1. The V gene end was trimmed by 2 bases and the J gene end by 0 bases; junction bases not matched to a gene: 6. Germline CDR1 and CDR2: GTSNPN and SVGIG (reference sequence). The CDR3 sequence is 15 residues long. The CDR3 here is CAWSMGQALSYEQYF. In DNA form, the CDR3 reads TGTGCCTGGAGTATGGGACAGGCCCTCTCCTACGAGCAGTACTTC.

This clonotype came up a few times. The CDR3 reads CASSLVPGTSGRAQTYNEQFF. The CDR3 nucleotides are TGTGCCAGCAGCTTAGTACCGGGGACTAGCGGGAGGGCCCAAACCTACAATGAGCAGTTCTTC. The chain uses TRBV7-9 and TRBJ2-1; 16 nucleotides match TRBD2. V lost 1 base to trimming and J lost 2 bases; unmatched junction nucleotides: 11. Germline V gene lookup returns CDR1 SEHNR and CDR2 FQNEAQ (reference sequence). The CDR3 covers 21 residues.

This clonotype was seen only once. The rearrangement links TRBV4-1 to TRBJ2-1; 12 nucleotides line up with TRBD2. This CDR3 region has 15 residues. Germline-derived CDR1 and CDR2 are MGHRA and YSYEKL. After removal of 1 base from V and 9 bases from J, the junction contained 4 bases not matched to a gene. CDR3 coding DNA: TGCGCCAGCAGCCAAGTTCTAGCGGGAGGGCCTGAGCAGTTCTTC. It codes for CASSQVLAGGPEQFF.

This clonotype has ten or more counts. This chain's CDR3 is CASSSRAFEQYF. Here the CDR3 DNA reads TGTGCCAGCAGTTCCAGGGCTTTCGAGCAGTACTTC. The chain recombines TRBV2 with TRBJ2-7; weak D call: TRBD1 (5 bases). V was trimmed by 5 bases and J by 6 bases, leaving 11 bases between them. The CDR3 consists of 12 residues. The germline CDR1 and CDR2 sequences are SNHLY and FYNNEI.

This clonotype was seen repeatedly, ten times or more. The V gene is TRBV27, the J gene TRBJ2-1; TRBD1 might be the D (6 bases). Deletions cut 8 bases from V and 2 bases from J, with 10 bases between. Germline lookup yields CDR1 MNHEY and CDR2 SMNVEV (reference sequence). CDR3 size: 13 residues. The CDR3 coding sequence is TGTGCCAGCTCTTGGACAGCCTACAATGAGCAGTTCTTC. Translated: CASSWTAYNEQFF.

This clonotype turned up a few times. This chain uses TRBV2 with TRBJ2-6; 7 nucleotides agree with TRBD1. CDR3 length: 15 amino acids. Germline CDR1 SNHLY, CDR2 FYNNEI. V gave up 5 bases and J gave up 2 bases; unmatched junction bases: 3. This CDR3 reads CASSNDRAGANVLTF. Written as DNA, the CDR3 is TGTGCCAGCAGTAATGACAGGGCTGGGGCCAACGTCCTGACTTTC.

The J gene is TRBJ2-7, the V gene TRBV9; perhaps TRBD1 as D (6 bases). Trimming left V 4 bases short and J 4 bases short, with 21 bases between. Germline loops: CDR1 SGDLS, CDR2 YYNGEE. This CDR3 region has 16 residues. The CDR3 reads CASSPQSRRGPYEQYF. CDR3 in DNA: TGTGCCAGCAGCCCCCAATCTCGCAGGGGACCTTACGAGCAGTACTTC.

The chain has TRBV29-1 and TRBJ2-1; TRBD2 is a possible D gene (5 bases). This CDR3 is built from 15 residues. The germline V and J ends were trimmed by 3 bases and 1 base, with 13 bases remaining between them. Germline-derived CDR1 and CDR2 are SQVTM and ANQGSEA. Here the CDR3 reads CSVDAEGSSYNEQFF. The CDR3 nucleotides are TGCAGCGTTGATGCCGAGGGTTCGTCCTACAATGAGCAGTTCTTC.